This section outlines one TCR beta chain sequence together with its context. CDR3 length equals 15 residues. Germline V gene sequence: CDR1 KGHSH, CDR2 LQKENI. V lost 6 bases, J lost 0 bases, and 12 bases lay in between. The source of the sample is a study of blood T cell repertoires in COVID-19. Study context: Collection of acute and convalescent COVID-19 samples took place in the United States, Italy and Spain.

Patients in Seattle were enrolled during active infection, then followed longitudinally. Original handling: Using reference gene primer amplification, nucleated cell counts were estimated. Measured with immunoSEQ multiplex PCR; TCRdb has only the in-frame clones, and not every one. Clonal size and the V and J genes are those of that table, whereas D and trimming came from the DNA. In the table there are 350,000 to 450,000 clones, about 88% of which are singletons. The TCR comes from a woman aged 55 to 70 with COVID-19, enrolled during active disease. The rearrangement uses TRBV18 and TRBJ2-4; D is perhaps TRBD1 (5 bases). Sample: peripheral blood. This CDR3 reads CASSTPGAAKNIQYF. The CDR3 region has the DNA TGTGCCAGCTCCACACCTGGGGCAGCCAAAAACATTCAGTACTTC.